Detailed here is one TCR beta chain. Its antigen is unidentified. V was pared by 0 bases and J by 7 bases, with 9 bases of the junction left unmatched. Germline loops: CDR1 SGHNT, CDR2 YENEEA. This CDR3 region has 16 residues. The record originates from a study of shared clonotypes between healthy human individuals. Study in general: Per donor, three plates held CD4 naive cells, three held CD4 memory, two held CD8 naive and one held CD8 memory.

Every subset's genomic DNA went evenly onto several immunoSEQ plates. The input for sorted-subset replicate PCRs was around 0.2 ug DNA, tens of thousands of T cell genomes. The assay was immunoSEQ multiplex PCR, and TCRdb's table has in-frame clones only and misses some. The sample contains over a million clones, about 84% of which appear only once. Study observations and caveats: Relative to memory subsets, naive subsets generally showed larger estimated richness.

The sequenced material came from memory CD4+ T cells from PBMCs. As for subset: CD45RA-negative fraction. The V call is TRBV11-3, the J call TRBJ2-1; 7 bases match TRBD2. The sequence derives from a man aged 18 to 35 in good health. Some clones in this sample may be carry-over from other donors' samples. In nucleotides, the CDR3 is TGTGCCAGCAGCTTAGATTCACAGCGGGGTGGGAATGAGCAGTTCTTC. It is translated as CASSLDSQRGGNEQFF. Using reference TRBV11-3 and TRBJ2-1 for the parts outside the CDR3, the full variable domain is EAGVVQSPRYKIIEKKQPVAFWCNPISGHNTLYWYLQNLGQGPELLIRYENEEAVDDSQLPKDRFSAERLKGVDSTLKIQPAELGDSAVYLCASSLDSQRGGNEQFFGPGTRLTVL.